This T cell receptor beta chain was captured in a study of blood T cell repertoires in COVID-19. This CDR3 is 15 amino acids long. CDR1 and CDR2 (germline): MNHNY, SVGAGI (reference sequence). J was trimmed by 3 bases and V by 6 bases; bases with no gene match: 5. TCRdb's copy holds only in-frame clones and misses some; the assay was immunoSEQ multiplex PCR. The table lists over 150,000 clones, approximately 88% of them singletons, with 2.9% in the top ten. The clonotype was recovered from a woman aged 60-75 years with acute or convalescent COVID-19. The rearrangement links TRBV6-6 to TRBJ2-2; 9 bases agree with TRBD1. Sequenced input: peripheral blood. The CDR3 spells CASRGQGGDTGELFF. CDR3 sequence (DNA): TGTGCCAGCAGGGGACAGGGTGGGGACACCGGGGAGCTGTTTTTT.